The clone carrying this TCR beta chain has ten or more counts. Its antigen is undetermined. The trim removed 4 bases at V and 4 bases at J, leaving 2 bases unmatched. This CDR3 spans 14 amino acids. These data are taken from a study of T cells after yellow fever vaccination. At the level of the study: Researchers used SMART-Seq v4 Ultra Low Input to prepare fractions that had low cell numbers. Study-level results: Most primary-vaccination clones recurred post-booster (roughly 97% CD4, 88% CD8). CD4 and CD8 compartments shared a small share of clonotypes. Highly abundant clonotypes carried over from the bulk population could end up in FACS-sorted repertoires as contaminants.

TCRdb used MiXCR to reprocess the 5' RACE reads, holding one entry per CDR3 protein. The table has about 200,000 distinct CDR3 sequences, 2.5% to 3.5% seen once. This clonotype was obtained from a man aged 18 to 35 who received the YFV17D yellow fever vaccine. The chain has TRBV12-3 or TRBV12-4 and TRBJ1-3, with TRBD1 matching over 9 bases. The sample here was CD4+ T cells sorted from PBMCs, taken 10 days after the yellow fever booster vaccination. The CDR3 is CASSWTGEGNTIYF. The CDR3 DNA follows: TGTGCCAGCAGTTGGACAGGGGAAGGAAACACCATATATTTT.